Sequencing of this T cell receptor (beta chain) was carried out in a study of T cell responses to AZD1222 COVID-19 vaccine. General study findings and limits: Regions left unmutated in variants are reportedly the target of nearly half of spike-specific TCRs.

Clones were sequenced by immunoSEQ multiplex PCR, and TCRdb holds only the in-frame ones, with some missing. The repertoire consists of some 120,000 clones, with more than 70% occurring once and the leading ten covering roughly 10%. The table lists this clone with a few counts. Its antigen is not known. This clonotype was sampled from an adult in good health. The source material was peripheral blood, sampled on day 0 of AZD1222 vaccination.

CDR3 sequence: CASSQALGSGDGYTF. In DNA, the CDR3 is TGCGCCAGCAGCCAAGCTCTGGGCAGCGGGGATGGCTACACCTTC. The J gene is TRBJ1-2, the V gene TRBV4-1; D is uncertain. Looked up from germline, CDR1 is MGHRA and CDR2 is YSYEKL. The CDR3 contains 15 residues. Trimming shortened V by 1 base and J by 6 bases, and 15 bases separated the two germline ends.